The entry below describes one T cell receptor beta chain. This specimen belongs to a study of blood T cell repertoires in COVID-19. Study at large: COVID-19 samples, acute and convalescent, were from the United States, Italy and Spain. Sample material is recorded as cDNA or gDNA derived from T cells, B-cell-depleted T cells, or PBMCs.

V lost 1 base to trimming and J lost 12 bases, with 12 bases between them. Germline CDR1 SEHNR, CDR2 FQNEAQ (reference sequence). The CDR3 totals 12 residues. How the authors handled the data: Reference gene primer amplification yielded estimated nucleated cell counts. Measured with immunoSEQ multiplex PCR; TCRdb has only the in-frame clones, and not every one. The DNA gave D and trimming, while V, J and clone size come from that table. The sample has 97,000 or so clones; almost 85% are singletons. The receptor's source is a man between 65 and 85 years old with acute or convalescent COVID-19. This chain uses TRBV7-9 with TRBJ1-1; D gene unclear. Sequenced material: peripheral blood. In DNA form, the CDR3 reads TGTGCCAGCAGCTTAGACGCAGGCAAAACTTTCTTT. This sequence encodes CASSLDAGKTFF.